These 13 T cell receptor beta chains were all obtained from the same sample, sequenced in a study of Ad26.COV2.S vaccination and SARS-CoV-2 variants. Method: immunoSEQ multiplex PCR; TCRdb's copy keeps in-frame clones and lacks some. The data show approximately 420,000 clones, roughly 90% seen once. Treatment reported: 19 received Ad26.COV2.S at low or high dose, single or two shots; about 5 received placebo; per-sample allocation not given. Day 63 after the first injection of vaccine or placebo was the sampling time. The starting material was peripheral blood, obtained in a trial of Ad26.COV2.S vaccine versus placebo. These TCRs come from a person aged 18-60 years who received the Ad26.COV2.S COVID-19 vaccine or a placebo.

The rearrangement joins TRBV19 to TRBJ2-6; tentatively, D is TRBD1 (6 bases). The CDR3 has 18 amino acids. Trimming removed 3 bases at V and 0 bases at J, with 15 bases between. Germline CDR1 reads LNHDA; CDR2 reads SQIVND (reference sequence). CDR3 sequence: CASSMVGGRASGANVLTF. As DNA, the CDR3 is TGTGCCAGTAGTATGGTTGGGGGCAGGGCCTCTGGGGCCAACGTCCTGACTTTC.

The chain has TRBV5-4 and TRBJ1-1; no clear D. The germline CDR1 and CDR2 sequences are SGHNT and YYREEE (reference sequence). CDR3 length: 16 residues. Between the trimmed V and J ends, which lost 0 bases and 0 bases, there was a span of 12 bases. CDR3 amino acids: CASSLAVGRVNTEAFF. The CDR3 nucleotides are TGTGCCAGCAGCTTGGCCGTCGGCAGAGTGAACACTGAAGCTTTCTTT.

This clone was seen a few times. The chain recombines TRBV11-2 with TRBJ1-4; possibly TRBD1 for D (6 bases). V was shortened by 5 bases and J by 4 bases, with 14 bases between the two germline ends. The CDR3 consists of 15 residues. Looked up from germline, CDR1 is SGHAT and CDR2 is FQNNGV. The CDR3 protein is CASSRGGGDNEKLFF. The DNA of the CDR3 is TGTGCCAGCAGCCGCGGGGGGGGCGATAATGAAAAACTGTTTTTT.

The chain links TRBV6-6 to TRBJ2-5, with D maybe TRBD1 (5 bases). The V gene's germline CDR1 is MNHNY and CDR2 SVGAGI (reference sequence). The CDR3 is made up of 16 amino acids. V was cut by 7 bases and J by 5 bases, with 23 bases left in between. CDR3: CASTYVPGQGRETQYF. In DNA, the CDR3 is TGTGCCAGCACTTATGTTCCGGGTCAGGGTAGGGAGACCCAGTACTTC.

CDR3 sequence reads: CASSPQGAGTGELFF. CDR3 DNA sequence: TGTGCCAGCAGCCCTCAGGGGGCCGGCACCGGGGAGCTGTTTTTT. This chain uses TRBV9 with TRBJ2-2; 8 nucleotides align to TRBD1. After removal of 4 bases from V and 4 bases from J, the junction contained 6 bases not matched to a gene. There are 15 residues in the CDR3. Germline-derived CDR1 and CDR2 are SGDLS and YYNGEE.

The chain carries TRBV4-1 and TRBJ1-2; D is uncertain. CDR3 size: 15 residues. Germline assignment: CDR1 MGHRA and CDR2 YSYEKL. Deletions cut 0 bases from V and 2 bases from J, with 10 bases between. The CDR3 sequence is CASSQENVGNYGYTF. CDR3 nucleotides: TGCGCCAGCAGCCAAGAAAATGTAGGCAACTATGGCTACACCTTC.

The chain carries TRBV4-1 and TRBJ2-1; 8 bases align to TRBD2. Germline-derived CDR1 and CDR2 are MGHRA and YSYEKL. V shed 1 base, J shed 6 bases, and the junction held 8 bases outside the gene matches. The CDR3 length is 16 residues. CDR3 residues: CASSQALRGVSNEQFF. Written as DNA, the CDR3 is TGCGCCAGCAGCCAAGCTCTGCGGGGGGTTAGCAATGAGCAGTTCTTC.

The chain is built from TRBV2 and TRBJ2-3; 7 nucleotides agree with TRBD1. This CDR3 is built from 13 residues. Germline V CDR1 and CDR2: SNHLY, FYNNEI. V gave up 6 bases and J gave up 0 bases; unmatched junction bases: 0. The CDR3 DNA is TGTGCCAGCAGAGGGGGCAGCACAGATACGCAGTATTTT. The encoded protein is CASRGGSTDTQYF.

The rearrangement uses TRBV24-1 and TRBJ2-3; no firm D call. This CDR3 spans 11 amino acids. The germline V gene has CDR1 KGHDR and CDR2 SFDVKD. Trimming removed 9 bases from V and 4 bases from J, with 7 bases in between. CDR3: CATARADTQYF. CDR3 nucleotide sequence: TGTGCCACCGCAAGGGCAGATACGCAGTATTTT.

This chain joins TRBV28 and TRBJ1-1, with 7 bases that match TRBD1. This CDR3 comprises 17 residues. Looked up from germline, CDR1 is MDHEN and CDR2 is SYDVKM. J was trimmed by 5 bases and V by 2 bases; bases with no gene match: 14. CDR3 in DNA: TGTGCCAGCAGTTTAATCCCGTGGAGGGGGCAGGAGACTGAAGCTTTCTTT. This codes for CASSLIPWRGQETEAFF.

The chain employs TRBV30 and TRBJ1-6; maybe TRBD1 (6 bases). Trimming shortened V by 2 bases and J by 9 bases, and 17 bases separated the two germline ends. The CDR3 has 15 amino acids. Germline values: CDR1 GTSNPN, CDR2 SVGIG (reference sequence). The CDR3 DNA reads as TGTGCCTGGAGTAAGGGGGGGTATCTGATTTCACCCCTCCACTTT. Encoded protein: CAWSKGGYLISPLHF.

In the case of this clone: Other DNA sequences in this sample translate to the same CDR3. V and J are TRBV9 and TRBJ2-7; tentative D call: TRBD2 (6 bases). V lost 0 bases to trimming and J lost 0 bases, with 10 bases between them. This CDR3 has 15 amino acids. CDR1 SGDLS and CDR2 YYNGEE come from the germline V gene. DNA for the CDR3: TGTGCCAGCAGCGTAGCTGCGGGGACCTCCTACGAGCAGTACTTC. Translation gives CASSVAAGTSYEQYF. Variable domain in full (rest from reference TRBV9 and TRBJ2-7): DSGVTQTPKHLITATGQRVTLRCSPRSGDLSVYWYQQSLDQGLQFLIQYYNGEERAKGNILERFSAQQFPDLHSELNLSSLELGDSALYFCASSVAAGTSYEQYFGPGTRLTVT.

This sequence joins TRBV28 and TRBJ1-2; 7 bases agree with TRBD1. Unmatched junction bases numbered 5, after V lost 4 bases and J lost 0 bases. Germline CDR1 reads MDHEN; CDR2 reads SYDVKM. The CDR3 has 15 residues. The CDR3 region has the DNA TGTGCCAGCAGTTCCCGGGACAGCTCTAACTATGGCTACACCTTC. Translation: CASSSRDSSNYGYTF.